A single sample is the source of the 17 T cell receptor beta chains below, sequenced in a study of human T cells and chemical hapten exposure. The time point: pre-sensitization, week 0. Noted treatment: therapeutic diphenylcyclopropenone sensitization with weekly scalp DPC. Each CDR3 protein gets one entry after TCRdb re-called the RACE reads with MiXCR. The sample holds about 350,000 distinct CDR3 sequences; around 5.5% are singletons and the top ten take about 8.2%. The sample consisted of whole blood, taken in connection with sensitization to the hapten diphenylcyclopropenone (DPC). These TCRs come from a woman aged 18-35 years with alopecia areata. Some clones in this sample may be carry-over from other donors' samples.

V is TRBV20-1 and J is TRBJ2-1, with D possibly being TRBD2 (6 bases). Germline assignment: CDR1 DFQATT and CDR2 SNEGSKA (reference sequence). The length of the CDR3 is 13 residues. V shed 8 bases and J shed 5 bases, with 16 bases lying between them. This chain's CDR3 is CSLDNGGDNEQFF. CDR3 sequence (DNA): TGCAGTTTGGACAACGGCGGGGACAATGAGCAGTTCTTC.

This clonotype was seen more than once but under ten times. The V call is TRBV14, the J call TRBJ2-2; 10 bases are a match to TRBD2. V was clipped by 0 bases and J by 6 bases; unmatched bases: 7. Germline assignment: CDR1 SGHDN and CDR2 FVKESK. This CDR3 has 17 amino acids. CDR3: CASSQDYRTSGPGELFF. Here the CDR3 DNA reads TGTGCCAGCAGCCAAGATTATAGGACTAGCGGACCCGGGGAGCTGTTTTTT.

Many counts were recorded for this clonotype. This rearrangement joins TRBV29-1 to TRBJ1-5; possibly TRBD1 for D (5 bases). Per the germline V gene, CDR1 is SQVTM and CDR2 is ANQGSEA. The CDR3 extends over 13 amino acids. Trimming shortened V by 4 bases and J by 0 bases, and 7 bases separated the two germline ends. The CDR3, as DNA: TGCAGCGTTGGTAGGGGTAGCAATCAGCCCCAGCATTTT. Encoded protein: CSVGRGSNQPQHF.

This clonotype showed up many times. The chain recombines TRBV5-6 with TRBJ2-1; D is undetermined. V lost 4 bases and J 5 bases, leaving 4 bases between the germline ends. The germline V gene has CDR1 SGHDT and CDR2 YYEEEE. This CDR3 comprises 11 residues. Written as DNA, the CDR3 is TGTGCCAGCAGCCATGACAATGAGCAGTTCTTC. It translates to CASSHDNEQFF.

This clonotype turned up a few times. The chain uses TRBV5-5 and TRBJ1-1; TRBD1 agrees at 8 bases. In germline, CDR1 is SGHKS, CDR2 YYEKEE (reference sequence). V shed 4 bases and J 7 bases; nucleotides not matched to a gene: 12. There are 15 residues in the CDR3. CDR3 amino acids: CASSHLDRVTYEAFF. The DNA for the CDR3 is TGTGCCAGCAGCCACCTGGACAGGGTAACGTATGAAGCTTTCTTT.

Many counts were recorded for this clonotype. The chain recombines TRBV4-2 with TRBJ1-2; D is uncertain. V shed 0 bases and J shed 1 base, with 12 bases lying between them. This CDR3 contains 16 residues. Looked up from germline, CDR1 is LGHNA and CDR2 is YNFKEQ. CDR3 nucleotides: TGTGCCAGCAGCCAAGATGGAAAAGGCTTTAACTATGGCTACACCTTC. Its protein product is CASSQDGKGFNYGYTF.

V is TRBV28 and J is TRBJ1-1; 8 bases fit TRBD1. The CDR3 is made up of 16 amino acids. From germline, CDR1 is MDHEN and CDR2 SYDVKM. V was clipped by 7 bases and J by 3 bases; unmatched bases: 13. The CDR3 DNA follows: TGTGCCAGCACCAAATGGCAGGGGGCGCGGGACACTGAAGCTTTCTTT. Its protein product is CASTKWQGARDTEAFF.

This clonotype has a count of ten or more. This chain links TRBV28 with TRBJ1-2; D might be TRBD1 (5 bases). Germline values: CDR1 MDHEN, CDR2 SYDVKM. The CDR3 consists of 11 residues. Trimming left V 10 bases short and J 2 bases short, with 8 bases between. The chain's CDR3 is CATGQNYGYTF. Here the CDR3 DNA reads TGTGCCACGGGGCAGAACTATGGCTACACCTTC.

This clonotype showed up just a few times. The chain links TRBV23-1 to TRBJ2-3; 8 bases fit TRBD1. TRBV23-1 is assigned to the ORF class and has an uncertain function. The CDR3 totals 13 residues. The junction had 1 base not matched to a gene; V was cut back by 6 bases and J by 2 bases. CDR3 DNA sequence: TGCGCCAGCAGGGGACAGGTCACAGATACGCAGTATTTT. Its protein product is CASRGQVTDTQYF.

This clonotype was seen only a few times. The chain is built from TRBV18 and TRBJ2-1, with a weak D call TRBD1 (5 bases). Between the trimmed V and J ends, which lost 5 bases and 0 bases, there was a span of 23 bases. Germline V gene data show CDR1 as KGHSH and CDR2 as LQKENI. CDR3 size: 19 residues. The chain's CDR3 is CASSTESSRTPSSYNEQFF. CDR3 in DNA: TGTGCCAGCTCAACTGAAAGCTCCCGGACACCGAGCTCCTACAATGAGCAGTTCTTC. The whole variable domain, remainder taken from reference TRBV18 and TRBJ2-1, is NAGVMQNPRHLVRRRGQEARLRCSPMKGHSHVYWYRQLPEEGLKFMVYLQKENIIDESGMPKERFSAEFPKEGPSILRIQQVVRGDSAAYFCASSTESSRTPSSYNEQFFGPGTRLTVL.

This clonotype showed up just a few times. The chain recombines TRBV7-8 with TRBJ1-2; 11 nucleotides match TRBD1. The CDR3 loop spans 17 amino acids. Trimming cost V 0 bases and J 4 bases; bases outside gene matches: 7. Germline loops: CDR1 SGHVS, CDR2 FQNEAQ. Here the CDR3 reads CASSLAPGTGGFYGYTF. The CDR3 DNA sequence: TGTGCCAGCAGCTTAGCCCCGGGGACAGGGGGGTTCTATGGCTACACCTTC. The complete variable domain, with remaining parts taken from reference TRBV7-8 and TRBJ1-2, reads GAGVSQSPRYKVAKRGQDVALRCDPISGHVSLFWYQQALGQGPEFLTYFQNEAQLDKSGLPSDRFFAERPEGSVSTLKIQRTQQEDSAVYLCASSLAPGTGGFYGYTFGSGTRLTVV.

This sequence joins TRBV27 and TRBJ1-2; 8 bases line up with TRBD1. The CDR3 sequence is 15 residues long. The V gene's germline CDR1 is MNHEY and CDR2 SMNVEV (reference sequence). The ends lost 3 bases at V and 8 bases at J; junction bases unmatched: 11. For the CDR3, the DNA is TGTGCCAGCAGTTTCGGACCGGACAGGGACGTCGGCTACACCTTC. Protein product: CASSFGPDRDVGYTF.

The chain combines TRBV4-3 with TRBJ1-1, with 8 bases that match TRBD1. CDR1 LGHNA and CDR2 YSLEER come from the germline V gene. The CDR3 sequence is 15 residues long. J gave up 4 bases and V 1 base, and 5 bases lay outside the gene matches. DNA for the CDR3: TGCGCCAGCAGCCAAGGTCCGGACAGGGTCACTGAAGCTTTCTTT. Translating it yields CASSQGPDRVTEAFF.

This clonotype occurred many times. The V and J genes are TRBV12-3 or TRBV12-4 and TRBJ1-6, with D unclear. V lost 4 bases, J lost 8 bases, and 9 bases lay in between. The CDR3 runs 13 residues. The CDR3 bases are TGTGCCAGCAGTTCTACTAGGGATTCACCCCTCCACTTT. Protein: CASSSTRDSPLHF.

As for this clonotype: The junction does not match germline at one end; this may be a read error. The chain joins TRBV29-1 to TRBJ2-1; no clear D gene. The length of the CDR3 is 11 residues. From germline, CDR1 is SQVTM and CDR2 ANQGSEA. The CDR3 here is CSVEEVFEEFF. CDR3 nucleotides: TGCAGCGTTGAAGAGGTGTTTGAGGAGTTCTTC.

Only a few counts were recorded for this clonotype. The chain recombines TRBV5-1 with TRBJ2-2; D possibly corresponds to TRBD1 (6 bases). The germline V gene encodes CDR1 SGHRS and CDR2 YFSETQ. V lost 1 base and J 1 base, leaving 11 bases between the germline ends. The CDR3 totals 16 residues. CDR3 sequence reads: CASSLYRAGNTGELFF. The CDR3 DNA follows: TGCGCCAGCAGCTTGTACAGGGCTGGGAACACCGGGGAGCTGTTTTTT.

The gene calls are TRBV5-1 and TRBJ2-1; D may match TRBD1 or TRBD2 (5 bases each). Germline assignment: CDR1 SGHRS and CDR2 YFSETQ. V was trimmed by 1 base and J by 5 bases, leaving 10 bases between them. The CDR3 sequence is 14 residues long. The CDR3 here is CASSLMGPNNEQFF. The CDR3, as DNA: TGCGCCAGCAGCTTGATGGGACCCAACAATGAGCAGTTCTTC.